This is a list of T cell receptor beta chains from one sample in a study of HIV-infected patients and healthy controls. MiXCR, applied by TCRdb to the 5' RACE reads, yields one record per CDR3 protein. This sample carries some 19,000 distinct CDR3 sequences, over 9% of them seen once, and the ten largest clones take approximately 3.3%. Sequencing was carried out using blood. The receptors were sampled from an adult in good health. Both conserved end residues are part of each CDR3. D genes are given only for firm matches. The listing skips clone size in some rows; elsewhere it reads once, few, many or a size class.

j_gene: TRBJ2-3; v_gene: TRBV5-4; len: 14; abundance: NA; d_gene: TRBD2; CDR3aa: CASSLAGGPNTQYF; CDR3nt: TGTGCCAGCAGCTTAGCGGGAGGGCCAAATACGCAGTATTTT
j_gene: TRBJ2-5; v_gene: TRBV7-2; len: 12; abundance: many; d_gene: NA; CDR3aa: CASRQGGETQYF; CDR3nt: TGTGCCAGCAGACAGGGTGGAGAGACCCAGTACTTC
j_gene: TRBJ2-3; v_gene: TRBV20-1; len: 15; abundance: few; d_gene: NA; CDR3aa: CSAWGGGGGTDTQYF; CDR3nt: TGCAGTGCTTGGGGCGGCGGTGGAGGCACAGATACGCAGTATTTT
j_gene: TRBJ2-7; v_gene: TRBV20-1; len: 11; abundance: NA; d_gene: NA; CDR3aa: CSASVMTEQYF; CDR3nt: TGCAGTGCTAGTGTGATGACCGAGCAGTACTTC
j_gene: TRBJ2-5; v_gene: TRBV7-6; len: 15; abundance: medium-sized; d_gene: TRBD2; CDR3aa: CASSLVAGAQETQYF; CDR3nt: TGTGCCAGCAGCTTAGTAGCGGGAGCCCAAGAGACCCAGTACTTC
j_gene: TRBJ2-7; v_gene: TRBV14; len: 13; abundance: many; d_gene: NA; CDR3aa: CASSQVSGGEQYF; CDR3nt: TGTGCCAGCAGCCAAGTGTCCGGAGGCGAGCAGTACTTC
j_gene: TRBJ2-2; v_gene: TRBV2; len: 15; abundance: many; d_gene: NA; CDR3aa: CASSQGPGSTGELFF; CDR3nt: TGTGCCAGCAGTCAGGGGCCAGGGAGCACCGGGGAGCTGTTTTTT
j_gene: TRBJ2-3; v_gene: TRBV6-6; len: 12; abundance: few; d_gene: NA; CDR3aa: CASSLLADTQYF; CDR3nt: TGTGCCAGCAGCTTACTAGCAGATACGCAGTATTTT
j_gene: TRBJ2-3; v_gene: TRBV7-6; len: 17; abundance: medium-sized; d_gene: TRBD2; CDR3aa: CASSLAPSGSGTDTQYF; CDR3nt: TGTGCCAGCAGCTTAGCGCCTAGCGGGAGCGGCACAGATACGCAGTATTTT
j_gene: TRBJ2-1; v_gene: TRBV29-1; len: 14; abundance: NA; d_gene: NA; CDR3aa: CSVAHKVSYNEQFF; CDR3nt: TGCAGCGTTGCCCATAAGGTCTCCTACAATGAGCAGTTCTTC
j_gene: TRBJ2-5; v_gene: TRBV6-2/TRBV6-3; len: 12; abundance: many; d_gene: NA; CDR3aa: CASSGAAETQYF; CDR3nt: TGTGCCAGCAGTGGGGCCGCAGAGACCCAGTACTTC
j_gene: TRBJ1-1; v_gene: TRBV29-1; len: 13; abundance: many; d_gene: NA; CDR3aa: CSVEMDGNTEAFF; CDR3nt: TGCAGCGTTGAGATGGACGGGAACACTGAAGCTTTCTTT
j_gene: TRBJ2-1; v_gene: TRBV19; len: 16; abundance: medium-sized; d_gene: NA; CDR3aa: CASTMTEPSSYNEQFF; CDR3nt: TGTGCCAGTACCATGACAGAGCCGAGCTCCTACAATGAGCAGTTCTTC